This TCR beta chain was captured by sequencing in a study of cytomegalovirus exposure and HLA in healthy donors. Study-wide results and limits: Confirmation was obtained in vitro that a few CMV-associated chains are specific for CMV antigens.

TCRdb's copy holds only in-frame clones and misses some; the assay was immunoSEQ multiplex PCR. In the table there are roughly 260,000 clones, approximately 87% of which are singletons. Comments on this clone: Antigen specificity is unknown.

V was pared by 1 base and J by 3 bases, with 10 bases between. The CDR3 loop spans 14 amino acids. CDR1 is MNHEY, CDR2 SMNVEV, per germline (reference sequence). The chain links TRBV27 to TRBJ2-7, with D maybe TRBD2 (6 bases). Sequenced sample: PBMCs. The clonotype comes from a man younger than 30 in good health and CMV-seronegative. CDR3 sequence reads: CASSLFPDYYEQYF. CDR3 coding DNA: TGTGCCAGCAGTTTATTTCCGGACTACTACGAGCAGTACTTC.